There are a few counts of the clone carrying this TCR beta chain. The germline V gene encodes CDR1 SGHDT and CDR2 YYEEEE. The junction had 5 bases not matched to a gene; V was cut back by 4 bases and J by 4 bases. The CDR3 sequence is 13 residues long. PCR used 60 Vbeta primers and 13 Jbeta primers. Assay: immunoSEQ multiplex PCR; the TCRdb copy retains only in-frame clones and omits some. The sample has some 150,000 clones, over 75% seen once. The sample is drawn from a study of cytomegalovirus exposure and HLA in healthy donors. The chain combines TRBV5-6 with TRBJ2-7, with 7 positions matching TRBD1. The TCR sequence derives from a man between 45 and 60 years old in good health and CMV-seronegative. Sequenced material: PBMCs. The CDR3 loop is CASSRGQIYEQYF. The CDR3 bases are TGTGCCAGCAGCCGGGGACAGATTTACGAGCAGTACTTC.